The clone carrying this T cell receptor beta chain turned up a few times. The data derive from a study of identical twins. In TCRdb, the 5' RACE reads were re-called with MiXCR into one record per CDR3 protein. Among about 470,000 distinct CDR3 sequences, 24% were seen once, and the ten largest hold around 3%. Germline assignment: CDR1 SNHLY and CDR2 FYNNEI. There are 12 residues in the CDR3. V lost 0 bases and J 7 bases, leaving 3 bases between the germline ends. Separately, the same data were catalogued under a study of T cells expressing NK-cell markers. That source notes: Restriction of sorting to alpha-beta TCR T cells was accomplished in several experiments using an anti-gamma-delta TCR antibody.

The rearrangement joins TRBV2 to TRBJ2-2; unclear D gene. Sequenced: CD4+ T cells sorted from blood. The source of this sequence is a woman aged 18-29 years in good health. CDR3 region: CASSEARGELFF. The CDR3 DNA reads TGTGCCAGCAGTGAAGCGCGCGGGGAGCTGTTTTTT.